The text below deals with one TCR beta chain. In the authors' methods: For nucleated cells, counts were estimated from reference gene primer amplification. Clones were read by immunoSEQ multiplex PCR, and TCRdb kept only the in-frame ones, dropping some. The V and J calls and clone size are taken from that table; D and trimming were inferred from the DNA. The data hold approximately 210,000 clones, with 80% observed a single time. The CDR3 consists of 12 residues. Per the germline V gene, CDR1 is SEHNR and CDR2 is FQNEAQ (reference sequence). V dropped 5 bases and J dropped 6; count of bases not matched to a gene: 3. Cohorts were assigned according to the clinical history that participants reported. This sample stems from a study of blood T cell repertoires in COVID-19. Across the whole study: Sample material is recorded as cDNA or gDNA derived from T cells, B-cell-depleted T cells, or PBMCs.

The clonotype comes from a man aged 30 to 39 with acute COVID-19. The chain employs TRBV7-9 and TRBJ1-2, with 7 nucleotides matching TRBD1. Sequencing was done on a sample of PBMCs or T cells enriched from blood (not recorded which). The chain's CDR3 is CASSPTGNGYTF. CDR3 bases: TGTGCCAGCAGCCCGACAGGGAATGGCTACACCTTC.